The following is a T cell receptor (beta chain) sequence with its context. The data were obtained in a study of T cell responses to AZD1222 COVID-19 vaccine. Profiled with immunoSEQ multiplex PCR; TCRdb holds only in-frame clones, not every one. The profile shows under 150,000 clones, approximately 94% of them singletons. The material sequenced was peripheral blood, taken on day 0 of AZD1222 vaccination. The TCR originated in an adult in good health.

The CDR3 spells CAITGQGGRGYTF. The DNA of the CDR3 is TGTGCCATCACCGGACAGGGGGGACGGGGCTACACCTTC. This chain connects TRBV10-3 to TRBJ1-2; 10 bases are shared with TRBD1. Looked up from germline, CDR1 is ENHRY and CDR2 is SYGVKD. V lost 7 bases and J lost 8; bases outside the gene matches: 7. CDR3 length: 13 amino acids.